This T cell receptor (beta chain) appears in the sequencing data of a study of shared clonotypes between healthy human individuals. About the study: For every donor, three CD4 naive, three CD4 memory, two CD8 naive and one CD8 memory plates were used.

Notes on the study in general: Rarefaction showed that sequencing of sorted subsets was incomplete (despite large depth).

In regard to this clone: The antigen is undetermined. The same CDR3 arises from other DNA sequences in this sample as well.

V shed 1 base, J shed 3 bases, and the junction held 3 bases outside the gene matches. Germline V CDR1 and CDR2: SGHRS, YFSETQ. CDR3 length: 15 amino acids. Libraries were prepared by immunoSEQ multiplex PCR; TCRdb keeps only in-frame clonotypes and omits some of them. The table records some 1.4 million clones, 95% to 97% of them present only once. The CD4+ fraction was divided into a CD45RA+ naive subset and a CD45RA-negative memory subset. The receptor was derived from a man between 25 and 39 years old in good health. Material: naive CD4+ T cells sorted from blood. Subset given: CD45RA+ positively selected. The chain carries TRBV5-1 and TRBJ2-3; 9 positions agree with TRBD2. CDR3 in DNA: TGCGCCAGCAGCTTGCGACTAGCGGATACAGATACGCAGTATTTT. Translation gives CASSLRLADTDTQYF.